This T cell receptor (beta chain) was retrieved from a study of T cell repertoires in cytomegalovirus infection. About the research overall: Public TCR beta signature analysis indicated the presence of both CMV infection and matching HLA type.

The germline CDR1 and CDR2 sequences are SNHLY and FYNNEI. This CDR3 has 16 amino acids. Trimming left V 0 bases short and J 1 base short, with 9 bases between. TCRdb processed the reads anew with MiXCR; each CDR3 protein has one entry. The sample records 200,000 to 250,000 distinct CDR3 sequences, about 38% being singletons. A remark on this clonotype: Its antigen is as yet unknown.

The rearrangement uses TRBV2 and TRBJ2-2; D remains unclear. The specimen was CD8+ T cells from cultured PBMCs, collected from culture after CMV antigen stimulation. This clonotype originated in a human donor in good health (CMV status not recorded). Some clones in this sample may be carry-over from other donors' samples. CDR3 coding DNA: TGTGCCAGCAGTGAAGCACTCACGATGAACACCGGGGAGCTGTTTTTT. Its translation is CASSEALTMNTGELFF.